These 19 T cell receptor beta chains were all obtained from the same sample, sequenced in a study of vaccination and CD4 T cells after COVID-19. Treatment of the sample: roughly 11-day PBMC culture with coronavirus spike peptide pools or control peptides (ViraFEST assay). Antigen specificity for these receptors is unknown. Sequencing of DNA taken from cultured CD4+ T cells relied on the Oncomine TCR Beta short-read assay. TCRdb re-called the PCR reads through MiXCR, storing one row per CDR3 protein. Of about 25,000 distinct CDR3 sequences in the sample, 43% were seen once. The sample comprised CD4+ T cells from blood, cultured in vitro. These receptors originate from a human donor who had recovered from COVID-19.

The chain carries TRBV6-1 and TRBJ1-2; D uncertain. Looked up from germline, CDR1 is MNHNS and CDR2 is SASEGT. The CDR3 covers 15 residues. V was pared by 5 bases and J by 8 bases, with 21 bases between. The CDR3 loop reads CASSPLLGREDGYTF. CDR3 sequence (DNA): TGTGCCAGCAGTCCCCTACTGGGTAGGGAGGACGGCTACACCTTC.

This sequence joins TRBV6-1 and TRBJ1-5; 8 bases match TRBD1. Germline lookup yields CDR1 MNHNS and CDR2 SASEGT. The V gene end was trimmed by 3 bases and the J gene end by 0 bases; junction bases not matched to a gene: 7. This CDR3 is built from 17 residues. CDR3 nucleotide sequence: TGTGCCAGCAGTGACCTTTGGACAGGGAATAGCAATCAGCCCCAGCATTTT. Amino acids: CASSDLWTGNSNQPQHF.

In its sample, this clonotype was seen a few times. The chain links TRBV20-1 to TRBJ2-7, with D possibly being TRBD1 (6 bases). Germline V gene lookup returns CDR1 DFQATT and CDR2 SNEGSKA (reference sequence). This CDR3 contains 12 residues. V was cut by 7 bases and J by 5 bases, with 15 bases left in between. Here the CDR3 DNA reads TGCAGTGTGAACAGGGTTTCCCACGAGCAGTACTTC. Its translation is CSVNRVSHEQYF.

This clonotype was picked up a small number of times. The J gene is TRBJ2-2, the V gene TRBV10-1; D not resolved. Germline lookup yields CDR1 WNHNN and CDR2 SYGVQD (reference sequence). This CDR3 comprises 12 residues. V lost 6 bases, J lost 5 bases, and 7 bases lay in between. The CDR3 DNA reads TGCGCCAGCAGGCGATCTACCGGGGAGCTGTTTTTT. Protein product: CASRRSTGELFF.

The chain carries TRBV19 and TRBJ2-5, with 9 bases lining up with TRBD1. V lost 5 bases, J lost 6 bases, and 7 bases stayed unmatched. Germline lookup yields CDR1 LNHDA and CDR2 SQIVND (reference sequence). This CDR3 comprises 14 residues. The DNA of the CDR3 is TGTGCCAGTAGTTTACAGGGGGCGGCTAAGACCCAGTACTTC. It codes for CASSLQGAAKTQYF.

This rearrangement joins TRBV9 to TRBJ1-2, with D possibly matching TRBD1 (6 bases). Germline V gene data show CDR1 as SGDLS and CDR2 as YYNGEE. The CDR3 is 15 amino acids. Between the trimmed V and J ends, which lost 0 bases and 5 bases, there was a span of 14 bases. Here the CDR3 reads CASSVAAGAQYGYTF. CDR3 bases: TGTGCCAGCAGCGTAGCGGCAGGGGCTCAGTATGGCTACACCTTC.

This clonotype was seen only a few times. The chain links TRBV7-2 to TRBJ1-6, with D unresolved. V lost 7 bases and J 2 bases, leaving 18 bases between the germline ends. The CDR3 runs 17 residues. The germline V gene encodes CDR1 SGHTA and CDR2 FQGNSA. In nucleotides, the CDR3 is TGTGCCAGCAATCCCTCGGGTGGGAGCGCCTATAATTCACCCCTCCACTTT. Amino acids: CASNPSGGSAYNSPLHF.

The chain employs TRBV28 and TRBJ2-2, with D maybe TRBD2 (6 bases). Germline lookup yields CDR1 MDHEN and CDR2 SYDVKM. V lost 6 bases and J 0 bases, leaving 11 bases between the germline ends. CDR3 size: 15 residues. The CDR3 loop is CASSFSGPNTGELFF. The CDR3 coding sequence is TGTGCCAGCAGCTTTAGCGGACCGAACACCGGGGAGCTGTTTTTT.

The V gene is TRBV27, the J gene TRBJ2-7; D might be TRBD1 or TRBD2, each matching 5 bases. Germline V lookup: CDR1 MNHEY, CDR2 SMNVEV (reference sequence). The CDR3 extends over 14 amino acids. V lost 4 bases and J 2 bases, leaving 12 bases between the germline ends. CDR3: CASSSRDRAYEQYF. In nucleotides, the CDR3 is TGTGCCAGCAGTTCAAGGGACCGGGCCTACGAGCAGTACTTC.

This clonotype has a handful of counts. The J gene is TRBJ1-6, the V gene TRBV2; D unresolved. The germline gives CDR1 SNHLY, CDR2 FYNNEI. The CDR3 contains 12 residues. V shed 8 bases and J shed 5 bases, with 7 bases lying between them. Here the CDR3 reads CASWRDNSPLHF. CDR3 coding DNA: TGTGCCAGCTGGAGGGATAATTCACCCCTCCACTTT.

The J gene is TRBJ2-7, the V gene TRBV9; 10 bases are a match to TRBD1. With 3 bases clipped from V and 1 base from J, the junction kept 4 bases outside the gene matches. Germline values: CDR1 SGDLS, CDR2 YYNGEE. CDR3 length equals 15 residues. CDR3 nucleotide sequence: TGTGCCAGCAGCGGACAGGGGGCCGGGTCCTACGAGCAGTACTTC. It translates to CASSGQGAGSYEQYF.

The gene calls are TRBV4-1 and TRBJ2-2; 7 nucleotides match TRBD2. Germline values: CDR1 MGHRA, CDR2 YSYEKL. Trimming at V came to 4 bases and at J to 1 base, leaving 0 bases not matched to a gene. This CDR3 is built from 14 residues. CDR3 coding DNA: TGCGCCAGCAGCCGGGAGGGGAACACCGGGGAGCTGTTTTTT. Translation: CASSREGNTGELFF.

The chain joins TRBV6-1 to TRBJ2-7; D may be TRBD1 (5 bases). Between the trimmed V and J ends, which lost 6 bases and 0 bases, there was a span of 12 bases. Germline assignment: CDR1 MNHNS and CDR2 SASEGT. The CDR3 length is 14 residues. CDR3 nucleotides: TGTGCCAGCAGCGCTAGGGGTATCTCCTACGAGCAGTACTTC. This translates into CASSARGISYEQYF.

This rearrangement joins TRBV28 to TRBJ2-2; weak D call: TRBD1 (6 bases). V was shortened by 4 bases and J by 1 base, with 19 bases between the two germline ends. This CDR3 spans 18 amino acids. The germline V gene encodes CDR1 MDHEN and CDR2 SYDVKM. The CDR3 reads CASSSLGSWDKNTGELFF. CDR3 sequence (DNA): TGTGCCAGCAGTTCCCTCGGGTCTTGGGACAAGAACACCGGGGAGCTGTTTTTT. The variable domain in full, with the rest retrieved from reference TRBV28 and TRBJ2-2, is DVKVTQSSRYLVKRTGEKVFLECVQDMDHENMFWYRQDPGLGLRLIYFSYDVKMKEKGDIPEGYSVSREKKERFSLILESASTNQTSMYLCASSSLGSWDKNTGELFFGEGSRLTVL.

This clonotype turned up a few times. The CDR3 loop is CASSPGLLNTEAFF. The CDR3 DNA is TGTGCCAGCAGCCCGGGACTTTTGAACACTGAAGCTTTCTTT. The V gene is TRBV7-9, the J gene TRBJ1-1; D perhaps matches TRBD1 (5 bases). This CDR3 has 14 amino acids. CDR1 SEHNR and CDR2 FQNEAQ come from the germline V gene (reference sequence). Trimming stripped 5 bases from V and 0 bases from J, with 10 bases between.

In its sample, this clonotype was seen once. V gene TRBV30 combines with J gene TRBJ2-7; no clear D. The V gene's germline CDR1 is GTSNPN and CDR2 SVGIG (reference sequence). The V and J ends lost 3 bases and 0 bases respectively, with 3 bases between them. The CDR3 runs 11 residues. CDR3 nucleotide sequence: TGTGCCTGGAGCGCCTCCTACGAGCAGTACTTC. Encoded protein: CAWSASYEQYF.

The V gene is TRBV6-4, the J gene TRBJ2-3, with 12 bases identical to TRBD2. The CDR3 has 16 amino acids. The trim removed 4 bases at V and 4 bases at J, leaving 6 bases unmatched. Germline CDR1 reads MRHNA; CDR2 reads SNTAGT. The CDR3 sequence is CASSVTSGRGADTQYF. The CDR3 DNA sequence: TGTGCCAGCAGTGTGACTAGCGGGAGAGGGGCAGATACGCAGTATTTT.

This chain uses TRBV30 with TRBJ1-3; D is unclear. Per the germline V gene, CDR1 is GTSNPN and CDR2 is SVGIG (reference sequence). Deletions cut 3 bases from V and 0 bases from J, with 9 bases between. The CDR3 extends over 14 amino acids. The CDR3 sequence is CAWSASSSGNTIYF. The DNA for the CDR3 is TGTGCCTGGAGCGCCAGTAGCTCTGGAAACACCATATATTTT.

There are a few counts of this clonotype. The chain is built from TRBV28 and TRBJ1-5; no reliable D call. This CDR3 comprises 12 residues. The V end was cut by 7 bases, the J end by 0 bases, with 4 bases between. Per germline, CDR1 MDHEN and CDR2 SYDVKM. This chain's CDR3 is CASMSSNQPQHF. The CDR3 DNA follows: TGTGCCAGCATGAGTAGCAATCAGCCCCAGCATTTT.